This T cell receptor (beta chain) was captured in a study of cytomegalovirus exposure and HLA in healthy donors. Study context: Per a later analysis, the 666 first-cohort and 120 validation repertoires shared one platform.

The approximately 120-subject validation cohort, separate from the approximately 640-subject first cohort, included the donors. Clones were sequenced by immunoSEQ multiplex PCR, and TCRdb holds only the in-frame ones, with some missing. The sample lists 95,000 to 150,000 clones, 94% occurring once. Notes on the study in general: Many donors shared some public TCRs, even though most TCR sequences were rare. According to the study, 160 or so TCR beta chains were cytomegalovirus-associated.

The table lists this clone with a count of one. Antigen unknown. Other DNA sequences in the sample encode the same CDR3. The germline V gene has CDR1 SGHRS and CDR2 YFSETQ. V was shortened by 0 bases and J by 2 bases, with 6 bases between the two germline ends. The CDR3 is 14 residues long. This clonotype originated in a woman aged 18 to 35 in good health and CMV-seronegative. Source material: PBMCs. The genes are TRBV5-1 and TRBJ1-5, with D maybe TRBD1 (6 bases). The DNA for the CDR3 is TGCGCCAGCAGCTTGGCAGGGGGCAATCAGCCCCAGCATTTT. It translates to CASSLAGGNQPQHF.